Each of the 15 T cell receptor beta chains below was sequenced from the same sample in a study of blood T cell repertoires in COVID-19. Method: immunoSEQ multiplex PCR; TCRdb's copy keeps in-frame clones and lacks some. This table holds a few hundred thousand clones, more than 75% found once. Sequences were obtained from peripheral blood. The receptors originated from a man aged 45-65 years with acute or convalescent COVID-19.

The chain links TRBV27 to TRBJ1-2; no clear D gene. CDR1 is MNHEY, CDR2 SMNVEV, per germline (reference sequence). This CDR3 spans 13 amino acids. Trimming took off 4 bases at V and 10 bases at J, with 16 bases between the two ends. The CDR3 DNA sequence: TGTGCCAGCAGTTCCCATCTACGGACTTTCTACACCTTC. Encoded protein: CASSSHLRTFYTF.

The gene calls are TRBV6-1 and TRBJ2-7, with D perhaps TRBD1 (5 bases). The length of the CDR3 is 16 residues. Germline loops: CDR1 MNHNS, CDR2 SASEGT. The V gene lost 2 bases and the J gene lost 0 bases, with 14 bases spanning the gap. The CDR3 loop reads CASSERAGPSSYEQYF. CDR3 DNA: TGTGCCAGCAGTGAAAGGGCAGGGCCCAGCTCCTACGAGCAGTACTTC.

V is TRBV25-1 and J is TRBJ1-5; D is uncertain. V was shortened by 6 bases and J by 2 bases, with 8 bases between the two germline ends. The CDR3 consists of 13 residues. Germline V gene data show CDR1 as MGHDK and CDR2 as SYGVNS. CDR3 residues: CASSPPGNQPQHF. Here the CDR3 DNA reads TGTGCCAGCAGCCCCCCGGGCAATCAGCCCCAGCATTTT.

This clone was counted between two and nine times. The V and J genes are TRBV3-1 (or the pseudogene TRBV3-2) and TRBJ2-2, with TRBD1 as a possible D gene (6 bases). Germline V gene sequence: CDR1 LGHDT, CDR2 YNNKEL (reference sequence). V lost 2 bases and J 3 bases, leaving 10 bases between the germline ends. The CDR3 is 15 amino acids. CDR3 sequence (DNA): TGTGCCAGCAGCCAAACAGGGTTAGACACCGGGGAGCTGTTTTTT. Protein: CASSQTGLDTGELFF.

The table lists this clone with a few counts. This chain uses TRBV11-2 with TRBJ2-2; TRBD2 aligns across 14 bases. V gave up 5 bases and J gave up 0 bases; unmatched junction bases: 5. Germline V gene lookup returns CDR1 SGHAT and CDR2 FQNNGV. This CDR3 comprises 18 residues. CDR3 sequence reads: CASSQGLAGAANTGELFF. The CDR3, as DNA: TGTGCCAGCAGCCAGGGACTAGCGGGGGCCGCGAACACCGGGGAGCTGTTTTTT. The complete variable domain, with remaining parts taken from reference TRBV11-2 and TRBJ2-2, reads EAGVAQSPRYKIIEKRQSVAFWCNPISGHATLYWYQQILGQGPKLLIQFQNNGVVDDSQLPKDRFSAERLKGVDSTLKIQPAKLEDSAVYLCASSQGLAGAANTGELFFGEGSRLTVL.

The genes are TRBV5-5 and TRBJ2-2; no definite D call. Trimming shortened V by 2 bases and J by 0 bases, and 11 bases separated the two germline ends. The CDR3 covers 16 residues. Germline-derived CDR1 and CDR2 are SGHKS and YYEKEE (reference sequence). DNA for the CDR3: TGTGCCAGCAGCTTTCTGGTTCCAGCGAACACCGGGGAGCTGTTTTTT. Its translation is CASSFLVPANTGELFF.

The chain combines TRBV10-3 with TRBJ2-3; TRBD1 matches 7 bases. In germline, CDR1 is ENHRY, CDR2 SYGVKD. CDR3 length equals 13 residues. V lost 9 bases, J lost 5 bases, and 8 bases stayed unmatched. CDR3 DNA: TGTGCCATTAGACAGGGTGAGGGAGATACGCAGTATTTT. It translates to CAIRQGEGDTQYF.

Details on this clone: Other DNA sequences from this sample encode an identical CDR3 as well. The chain recombines TRBV6-5 with TRBJ2-7; D might be TRBD1 (5 bases). Between the trimmed V and J ends, which lost 6 bases and 1 base, there was a span of 7 bases. This CDR3 contains 12 residues. Germline V gene data show CDR1 as MNHEY and CDR2 as SVGAGI. CDR3 sequence: CASSQGSYEQYF. DNA for the CDR3: TGTGCCAGCAGCCAGGGTTCCTACGAGCAGTACTTC.

This clone came up a few times. This chain links TRBV15 with TRBJ1-1; 9 bases line up with TRBD1. Germline V gene lookup returns CDR1 LNHNV and CDR2 YYDKDF (reference sequence). This CDR3 contains 17 residues. V lost 5 bases and J lost 0; bases outside the gene matches: 10. The CDR3 is CATSPPGTGRMNTEAFF. The CDR3 nucleotides are TGTGCCACCAGCCCCCCCGGGACAGGGAGGATGAACACTGAAGCTTTCTTT.

The chain links TRBV6-6 to TRBJ2-2, with D possibly being TRBD1 (6 bases). Per the germline V gene, CDR1 is MNHNY and CDR2 is SVGAGI (reference sequence). The CDR3 runs to 15 residues. V lost 5 bases, J lost 2 bases, and 12 bases lay in between. DNA for the CDR3: TGTGCCAGCAGTACGGACAGTCCAAACACCGGGGAGCTGTTTTTT. It encodes CASSTDSPNTGELFF.

This clone was counted once. The chain links TRBV7-3 to TRBJ1-1; weak D call: TRBD1 (6 bases). Germline CDR1 is SGHTA and CDR2 is FQGTGA. V was trimmed by 9 bases and J by 6 bases, leaving 17 bases between them. This CDR3 has 13 amino acids. The CDR3 loop reads CASQGFIIAEAFF. For the CDR3, the DNA is TGTGCCAGTCAGGGGTTTATTATCGCTGAAGCTTTCTTT.

V and J are TRBV18 and TRBJ2-1; 9 nucleotides align to TRBD2. With 3 bases clipped from V and 2 bases from J, the junction kept 5 bases outside the gene matches. CDR3 length: 16 amino acids. Germline V gene data show CDR1 as KGHSH and CDR2 as LQKENI. Written as DNA, the CDR3 is TGTGCCAGCTCACCCTCAGCGGGGGGACCCTACAATGAGCAGTTCTTC. Its protein product is CASSPSAGGPYNEQFF. Based on the CDR3 plus reference TRBV18 and TRBJ2-1, the full variable domain is NAGVMQNPRHLVRRRGQEARLRCSPMKGHSHVYWYRQLPEEGLKFMVYLQKENIIDESGMPKERFSAEFPKEGPSILRIQQVVRGDSAAYFCASSPSAGGPYNEQFFGPGTRLTVL.

To note about this clone: Mismatch with germline at one junction end may stem from a read error. This chain links TRBV19 with TRBJ2-5; the match to TRBD2 covers 15 bases. Germline assignment: CDR1 LNHDA and CDR2 SQIVND (reference sequence). The CDR3 runs to 15 residues. The CDR3 is CASKGTSGGLEAQYF. The CDR3 bases are TGTGCCAGTAAGGGGACTAGCGGGGGGTTAGAGGCCCAGTACTTC.

This clone has more than one count but fewer than ten. The CDR3 nucleotides are TGTGCCAGCAGTGTGAAAACCCACAGGGTCGGCAATCAGCCCCAGCATTTT. Translated: CASSVKTHRVGNQPQHF. The genes are TRBV6-2 or TRBV6-3 and TRBJ1-5; D possibly corresponds to TRBD1 (6 bases). This CDR3 is built from 17 residues. V gave up 5 bases and J gave up 2 bases, with 19 bases separating them. CDR1 is MNHEY and CDR2 is SVGEGT in the germline V gene.

The chain combines TRBV6-5 with TRBJ1-5, with TRBD1 matching 8 bases. Germline assignment: CDR1 MNHEY and CDR2 SVGAGI. J lost 7 bases, V lost 4 bases, and 9 bases had no gene match. This CDR3 spans 15 amino acids. CDR3 in DNA: TGTGCCAGCAGTTCGCGTCAGGGGGCGAGGCAGCCCCAGCATTTT. Translated: CASSSRQGARQPQHF.